Included here is one T cell receptor beta chain sequence, with context. The data are from a study of blood T cell repertoires in COVID-19. Sequenced by immunoSEQ multiplex PCR; TCRdb stores in-frame clones only, minus some. This repertoire shows about 81,000 clones, around nine tenths found once; its top ten account for 1.2%. Trimming removed 5 bases from V and 0 bases from J, with 14 bases in between. Germline V gene lookup returns CDR1 SGHNT and CDR2 YENEEA. The CDR3 covers 16 residues. Material for sequencing was PBMCs or T cells enriched from blood (not recorded which). The receptor's source is a woman between 50 and 59 years old with acute COVID-19. The V gene is TRBV11-3, the J gene TRBJ1-3; D remains ambiguous. The CDR3 nucleotides read TGTGCCAGCAGCATCCACCCCCCGGGCTCTGGAAACACCATATATTTT. It codes for CASSIHPPGSGNTIYF.